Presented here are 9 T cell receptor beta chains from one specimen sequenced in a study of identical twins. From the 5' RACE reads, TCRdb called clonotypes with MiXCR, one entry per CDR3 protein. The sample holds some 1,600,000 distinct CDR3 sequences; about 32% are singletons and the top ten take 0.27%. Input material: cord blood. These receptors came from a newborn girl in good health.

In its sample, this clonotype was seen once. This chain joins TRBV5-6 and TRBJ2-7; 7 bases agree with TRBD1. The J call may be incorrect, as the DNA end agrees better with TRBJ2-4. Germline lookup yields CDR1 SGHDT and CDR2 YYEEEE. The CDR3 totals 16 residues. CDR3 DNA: TGTGCCAGCAGCGTACGTCCCGGGACAGAAGAAAACATTCAGTACTTC. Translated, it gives CASSVRPGTEENIQYF.

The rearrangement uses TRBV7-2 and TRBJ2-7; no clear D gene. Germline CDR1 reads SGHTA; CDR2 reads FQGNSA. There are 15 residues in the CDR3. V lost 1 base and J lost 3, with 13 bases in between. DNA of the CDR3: TGTGCCAGCAGCTTAGTCGGTCCTACCCTCTACGAGCAGTACTTC. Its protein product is CASSLVGPTLYEQYF.

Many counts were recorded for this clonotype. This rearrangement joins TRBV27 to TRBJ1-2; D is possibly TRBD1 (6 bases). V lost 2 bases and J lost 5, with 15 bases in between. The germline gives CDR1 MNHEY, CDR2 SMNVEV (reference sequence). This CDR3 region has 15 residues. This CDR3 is CASSLDRSGFYGYTF. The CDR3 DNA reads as TGTGCCAGCAGTTTAGACAGGTCGGGCTTTTATGGCTACACCTTC.

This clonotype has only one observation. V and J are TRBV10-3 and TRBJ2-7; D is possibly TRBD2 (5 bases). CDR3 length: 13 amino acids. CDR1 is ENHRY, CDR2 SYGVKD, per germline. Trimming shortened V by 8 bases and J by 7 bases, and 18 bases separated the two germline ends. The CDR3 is CAILRRSGNEQYF. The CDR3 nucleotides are TGTGCCATCTTAAGGCGGAGCGGCAATGAGCAGTACTTC.

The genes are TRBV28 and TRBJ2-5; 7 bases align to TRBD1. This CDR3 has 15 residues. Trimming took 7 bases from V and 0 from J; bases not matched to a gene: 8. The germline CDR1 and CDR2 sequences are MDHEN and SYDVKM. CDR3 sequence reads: CASTATGSYQETQYF. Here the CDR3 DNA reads TGTGCCAGCACCGCGACAGGGTCTTACCAAGAGACCCAGTACTTC.

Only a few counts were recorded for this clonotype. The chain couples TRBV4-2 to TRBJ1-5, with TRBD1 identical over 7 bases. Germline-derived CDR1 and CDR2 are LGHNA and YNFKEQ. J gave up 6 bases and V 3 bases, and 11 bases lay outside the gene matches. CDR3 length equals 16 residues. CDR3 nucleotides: TGTGCCAGCAGCCACAATAAAGTGCAGGGGGGTCAGCCCCAGCATTTT. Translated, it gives CASSHNKVQGGQPQHF.

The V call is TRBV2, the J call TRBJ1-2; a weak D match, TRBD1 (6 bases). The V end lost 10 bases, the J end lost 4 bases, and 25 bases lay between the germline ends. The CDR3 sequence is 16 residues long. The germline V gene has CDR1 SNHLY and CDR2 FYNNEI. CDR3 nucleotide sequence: TGTGCCACCTCTTTCAGACAGGCCATTGCAGGCTATGGCTACACCTTC. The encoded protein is CATSFRQAIAGYGYTF.

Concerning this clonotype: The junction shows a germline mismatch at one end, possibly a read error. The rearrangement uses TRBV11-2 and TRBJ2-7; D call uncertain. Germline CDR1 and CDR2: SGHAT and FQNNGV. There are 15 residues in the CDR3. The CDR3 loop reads CASSLDIVSSHEQYF. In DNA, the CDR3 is TGTGCCAGCAGCTTAGATATAGTGAGCTCCCACGAGCAGTACTTC.

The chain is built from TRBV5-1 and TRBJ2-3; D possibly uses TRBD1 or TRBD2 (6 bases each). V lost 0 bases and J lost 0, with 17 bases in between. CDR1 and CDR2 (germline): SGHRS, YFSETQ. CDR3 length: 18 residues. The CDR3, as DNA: TGCGCCAGCAGCTTGGTGTGGGGGGCTGCCTCTAGCACAGATACGCAGTATTTT. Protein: CASSLVWGAASSTDTQYF.